The clone carrying this T cell receptor beta chain was picked up one time. No antigen is known for it. These data belong to a study of graft-versus-host responses after intestinal transplantation. About the research overall: In this cohort, recipients had multivisceral, liver-intestinal, or isolated intestinal transplants.

The protocol was immunoSEQ multiplex PCR, while the TCRdb copy is restricted to in-frame clones and leaves out a portion. The repertoire consists of 80,000 to 100,000 clones, with around 86% occurring once and the leading ten covering 15% to 20%. General study findings and limits: GvH clonotypes were identified within recipient marrow, with a subset emerging first in ileum or blood.

CDR3 length: 15 residues. Trimming removed 6 bases from V and 8 bases from J; junction bases left unmatched: 10. Germline V gives CDR1 MNHEY, CDR2 SVGAGI. The specimen was unstimulated CD8+ T cells sorted from spleen or lymph node cells, collected before intestinal transplant. The gene calls are TRBV6-5 and TRBJ1-4; 9 nucleotides agree with TRBD1. This clonotype was obtained from a human donor who received an intestinal transplant. The DNA for the CDR3 is TGTGCCAGCAGACCCCTGACAGGGGGAGAGGAAAAACTGTTTTTT. Translating gives CASRPLTGGEEKLFF.